This T cell receptor (beta chain) was obtained from a study of OX40 agonist ivuxolimab in advanced cancers. Across the study: The dose-escalation group included hepatocellular carcinoma, melanoma, renal cell carcinoma and head and neck cancer.

Trimming removed 5 bases from V and 0 bases from J, with 11 bases in between. Germline V lookup: CDR1 SGHTA, CDR2 FQGNSA. This CDR3 spans 14 amino acids. Sampled blood was obtained at baseline, cycle 4 day 1, and cycle 7 day 1. Here immunoSEQ multiplex PCR was the method, and the copy in TCRdb shows in-frame clones only, minus some. The sample carries 35,000 to 55,000 clones, about 80% recorded once. Regarding this clone: Its antigen is not identified.

Study-wide results and limits: Expanded clones belonging to CD8+ T cells outnumbered, on average, those of CD4+.

This clonotype was obtained from an adult with an advanced solid tumor such as melanoma, head and neck, liver or kidney cancer. The chain recombines TRBV7-2 with TRBJ2-7; D may be TRBD1 or TRBD2 (5 bases each). Material: CD4+ or CD8+ T cells sorted from blood, obtained in a trial of the OX40 agonist ivuxolimab. CDR3 amino acids: CASSPGTVSYEQYF. For the CDR3, the DNA is TGTGCCAGCAGCCCCGGGACGGTCTCCTACGAGCAGTACTTC.